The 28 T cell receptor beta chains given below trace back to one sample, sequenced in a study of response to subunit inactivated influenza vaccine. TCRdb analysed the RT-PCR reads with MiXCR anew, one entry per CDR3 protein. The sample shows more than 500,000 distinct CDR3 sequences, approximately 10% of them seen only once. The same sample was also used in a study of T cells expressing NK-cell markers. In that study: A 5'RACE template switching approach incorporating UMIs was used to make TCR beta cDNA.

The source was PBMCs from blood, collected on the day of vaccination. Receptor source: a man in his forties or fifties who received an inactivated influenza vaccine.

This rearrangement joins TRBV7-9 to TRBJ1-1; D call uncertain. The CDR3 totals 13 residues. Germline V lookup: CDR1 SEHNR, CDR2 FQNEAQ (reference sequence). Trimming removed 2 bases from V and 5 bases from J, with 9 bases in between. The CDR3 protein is CASSLTGLTEAFF. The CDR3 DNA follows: TGTGCCAGCAGCTTAACTGGCTTAACTGAAGCTTTCTTT.

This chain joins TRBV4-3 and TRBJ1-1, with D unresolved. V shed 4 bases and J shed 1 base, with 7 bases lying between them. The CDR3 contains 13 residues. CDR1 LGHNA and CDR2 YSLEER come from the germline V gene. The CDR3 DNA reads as TGCGCCAGCAGCCTCCGAACGAACACTGAAGCTTTCTTT. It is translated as CASSLRTNTEAFF.

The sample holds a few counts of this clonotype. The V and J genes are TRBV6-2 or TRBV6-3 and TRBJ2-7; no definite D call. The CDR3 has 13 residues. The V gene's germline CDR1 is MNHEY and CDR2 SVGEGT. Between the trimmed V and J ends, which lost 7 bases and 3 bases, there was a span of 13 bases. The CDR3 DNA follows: TGTGCCAGCAACCTCGGCAGAAGCTACGAGCAGTACTTC. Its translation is CASNLGRSYEQYF.

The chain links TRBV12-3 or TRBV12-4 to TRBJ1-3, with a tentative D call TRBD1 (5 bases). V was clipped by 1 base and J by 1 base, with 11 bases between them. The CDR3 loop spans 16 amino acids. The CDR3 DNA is TGTGCCAGCAGTTTAGGGGACGCATTTTCTGGAAACACCATATATTTT. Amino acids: CASSLGDAFSGNTIYF.

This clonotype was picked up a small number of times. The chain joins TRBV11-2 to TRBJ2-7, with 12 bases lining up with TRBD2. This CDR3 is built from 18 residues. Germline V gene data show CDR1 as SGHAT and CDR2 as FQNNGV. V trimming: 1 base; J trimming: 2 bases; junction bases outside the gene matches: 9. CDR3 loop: CASSLVPSGRGLAYEQYF. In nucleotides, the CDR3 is TGTGCCAGCAGCTTAGTACCTAGCGGGAGGGGTCTCGCCTACGAGCAGTACTTC.

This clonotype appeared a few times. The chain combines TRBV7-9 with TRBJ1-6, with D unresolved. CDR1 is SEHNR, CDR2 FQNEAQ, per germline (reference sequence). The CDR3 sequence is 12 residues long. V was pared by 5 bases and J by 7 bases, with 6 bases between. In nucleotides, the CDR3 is TGTGCCAGCAGCGAATTAAATTCACCCCTCCACTTT. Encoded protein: CASSELNSPLHF.

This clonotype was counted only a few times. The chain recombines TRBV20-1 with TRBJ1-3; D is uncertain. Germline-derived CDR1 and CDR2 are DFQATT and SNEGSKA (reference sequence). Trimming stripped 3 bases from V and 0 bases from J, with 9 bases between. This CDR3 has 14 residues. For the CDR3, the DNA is TGCAGTGCTAGTAACTATCACTCTGGAAACACCATATATTTT. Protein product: CSASNYHSGNTIYF.

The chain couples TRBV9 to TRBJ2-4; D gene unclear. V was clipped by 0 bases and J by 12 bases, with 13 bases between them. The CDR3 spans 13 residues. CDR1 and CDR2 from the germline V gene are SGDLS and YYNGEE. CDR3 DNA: TGTGCCAGCAGCGTAGAATCGCTGACGACTCAGTACTTC. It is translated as CASSVESLTTQYF. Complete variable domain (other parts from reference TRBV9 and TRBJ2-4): DSGVTQTPKHLITATGQRVTLRCSPRSGDLSVYWYQQSLDQGLQFLIQYYNGEERAKGNILERFSAQQFPDLHSELNLSSLELGDSALYFCASSVESLTTQYFGAGTRLSVL.

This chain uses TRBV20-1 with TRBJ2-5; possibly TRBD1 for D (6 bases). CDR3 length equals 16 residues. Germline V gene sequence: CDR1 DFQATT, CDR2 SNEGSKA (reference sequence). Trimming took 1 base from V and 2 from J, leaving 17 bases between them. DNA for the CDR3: TGCAGTGCTAGAGTCCTAAGACAGGCCGCTCAAGAGACCCAGTACTTC. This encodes CSARVLRQAAQETQYF.

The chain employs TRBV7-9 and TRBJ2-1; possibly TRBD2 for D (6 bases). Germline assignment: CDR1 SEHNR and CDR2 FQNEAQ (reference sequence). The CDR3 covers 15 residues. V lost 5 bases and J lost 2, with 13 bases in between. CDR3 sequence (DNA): TGTGCCAGCAGCCGCCTAGCGATGACCTACAATGAGCAGTTCTTC. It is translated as CASSRLAMTYNEQFF.

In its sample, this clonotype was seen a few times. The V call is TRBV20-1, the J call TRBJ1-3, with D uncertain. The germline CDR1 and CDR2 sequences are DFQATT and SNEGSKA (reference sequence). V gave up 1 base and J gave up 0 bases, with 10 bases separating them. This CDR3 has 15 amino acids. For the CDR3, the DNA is TGCAGTGCTAGAGGAGGGAGAAGCTCTGGAAACACCATATATTTT. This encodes CSARGGRSSGNTIYF.

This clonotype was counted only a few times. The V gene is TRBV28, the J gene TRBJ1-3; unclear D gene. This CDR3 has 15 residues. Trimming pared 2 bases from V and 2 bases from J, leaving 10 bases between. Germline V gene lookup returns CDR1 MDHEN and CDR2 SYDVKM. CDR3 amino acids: CASSLGTSPGNTIYF. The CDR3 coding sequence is TGTGCCAGCAGTTTAGGCACTTCTCCTGGAAACACCATATATTTT. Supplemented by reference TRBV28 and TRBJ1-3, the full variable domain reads DVKVTQSSRYLVKRTGEKVFLECVQDMDHENMFWYRQDPGLGLRLIYFSYDVKMKEKGDIPEGYSVSREKKERFSLILESASTNQTSMYLCASSLGTSPGNTIYFGEGSWLTVV.

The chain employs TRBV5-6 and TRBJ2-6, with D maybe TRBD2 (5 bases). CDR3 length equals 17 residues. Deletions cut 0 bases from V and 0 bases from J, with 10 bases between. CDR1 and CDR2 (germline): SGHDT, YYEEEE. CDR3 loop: CASSLAEVFSGANVLTF. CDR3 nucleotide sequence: TGTGCCAGCAGCTTGGCGGAGGTCTTCTCTGGGGCCAACGTCCTGACTTTC.

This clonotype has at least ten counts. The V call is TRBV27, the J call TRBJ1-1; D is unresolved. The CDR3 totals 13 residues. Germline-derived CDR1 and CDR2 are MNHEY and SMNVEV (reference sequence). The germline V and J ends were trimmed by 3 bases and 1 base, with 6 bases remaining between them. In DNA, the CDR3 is TGTGCCAGCAGTTTCCAGCGGAACACTGAAGCTTTCTTT. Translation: CASSFQRNTEAFF.

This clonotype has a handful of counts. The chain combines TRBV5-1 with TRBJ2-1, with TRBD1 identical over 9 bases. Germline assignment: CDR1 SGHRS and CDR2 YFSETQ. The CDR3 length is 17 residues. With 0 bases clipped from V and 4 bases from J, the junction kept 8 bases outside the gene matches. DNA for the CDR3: TGCGCCAGCAGCTTGGAACCCCCGGGACAGGGTTACAATGAGCAGTTCTTC. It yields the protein CASSLEPPGQGYNEQFF.

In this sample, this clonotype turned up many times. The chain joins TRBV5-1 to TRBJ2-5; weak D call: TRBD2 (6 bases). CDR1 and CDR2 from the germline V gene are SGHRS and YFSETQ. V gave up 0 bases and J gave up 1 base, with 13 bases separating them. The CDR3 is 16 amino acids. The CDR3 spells CASSLVGGRTQETQYF. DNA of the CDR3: TGCGCCAGCAGCTTGGTGGGGGGACGAACCCAAGAGACCCAGTACTTC.

Here the CDR3 reads CASSQDFRGTSEQFF. CDR3 sequence (DNA): TGTGCCAGCAGCCAAGATTTTCGGGGGACGAGCGAGCAGTTCTTC. The chain couples TRBV14 to TRBJ2-1, with a weak D call TRBD2 (6 bases). Germline V gene lookup returns CDR1 SGHDN and CDR2 FVKESK. Deletions cut 0 bases from V and 10 bases from J, with 16 bases between. This CDR3 comprises 15 residues. The full variable domain, rest sourced from reference TRBV14 and TRBJ2-1, is EAGVTQFPSHSVIEKGQTVTLRCDPISGHDNLYWYRRVMGKEIKFLLHFVKESKQDESGMPNNRFLAERTGGTYSTLKVQPAELEDSGVYFCASSQDFRGTSEQFFGPGTRLTVL.

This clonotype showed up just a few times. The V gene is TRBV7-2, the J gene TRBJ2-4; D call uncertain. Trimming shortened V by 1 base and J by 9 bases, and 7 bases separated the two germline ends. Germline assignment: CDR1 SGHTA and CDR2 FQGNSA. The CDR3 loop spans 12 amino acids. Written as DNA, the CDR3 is TGTGCCAGCAGCTTAGAGCTCGGCATTCAGTACTTC. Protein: CASSLELGIQYF.

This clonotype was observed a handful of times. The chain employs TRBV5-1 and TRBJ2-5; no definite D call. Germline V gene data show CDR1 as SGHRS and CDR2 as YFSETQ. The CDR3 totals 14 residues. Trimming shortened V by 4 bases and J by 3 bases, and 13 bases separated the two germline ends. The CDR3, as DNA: TGCGCCAGCAGCCCCCAATACAAAGAAGAGACCCAGTACTTC. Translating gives CASSPQYKEETQYF.

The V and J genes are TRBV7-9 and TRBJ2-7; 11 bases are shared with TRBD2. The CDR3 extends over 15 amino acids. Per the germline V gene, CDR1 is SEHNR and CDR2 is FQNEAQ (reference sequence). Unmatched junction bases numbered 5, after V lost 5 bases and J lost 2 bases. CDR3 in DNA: TGTGCCAGCAGCCCGCCGACTAGCGGGACCTACGAGCAGTACTTC. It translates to CASSPPTSGTYEQYF.

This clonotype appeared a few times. CDR3: CASSPMGGRVNTQYF. The DNA of the CDR3 is TGTGCCAGCAGCCCGATGGGCGGGAGGGTGAATACGCAGTATTTT. This chain connects TRBV12-3 or TRBV12-4 to TRBJ2-3; 9 bases align to TRBD2. The CDR3 sequence is 15 residues long. J lost 7 bases, V lost 6 bases, and 11 bases had no gene match.

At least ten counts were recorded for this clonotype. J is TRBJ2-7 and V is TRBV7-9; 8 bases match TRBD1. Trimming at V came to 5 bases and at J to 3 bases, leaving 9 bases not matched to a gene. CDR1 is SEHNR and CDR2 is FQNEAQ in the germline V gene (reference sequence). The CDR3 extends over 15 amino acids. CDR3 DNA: TGTGCCAGCAGCCCGCGGACAGGGAGTAGCTACGAGCAGTACTTC. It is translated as CASSPRTGSSYEQYF.

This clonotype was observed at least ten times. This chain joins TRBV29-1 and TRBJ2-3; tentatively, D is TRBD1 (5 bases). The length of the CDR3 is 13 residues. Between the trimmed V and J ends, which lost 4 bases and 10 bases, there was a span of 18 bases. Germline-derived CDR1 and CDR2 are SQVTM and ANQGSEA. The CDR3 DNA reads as TGCAGCGTTGTTGTTACAGGCAATAATGCGCAGTATTTT. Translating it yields CSVVVTGNNAQYF.

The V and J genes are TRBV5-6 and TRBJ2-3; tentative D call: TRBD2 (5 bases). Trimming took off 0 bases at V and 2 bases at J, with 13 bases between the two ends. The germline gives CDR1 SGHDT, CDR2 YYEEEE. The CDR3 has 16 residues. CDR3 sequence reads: CASSLAVSETTDTQYF. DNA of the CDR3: TGTGCCAGCAGCTTGGCCGTTAGCGAAACCACAGATACGCAGTATTTT.

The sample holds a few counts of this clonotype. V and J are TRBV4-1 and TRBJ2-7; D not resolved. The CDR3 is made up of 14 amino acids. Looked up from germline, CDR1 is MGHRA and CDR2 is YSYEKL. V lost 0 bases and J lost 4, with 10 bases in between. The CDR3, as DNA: TGCGCCAGCAGCCAAGATCTACTGGTTTACGAGCAGTACTTC. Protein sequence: CASSQDLLVYEQYF.

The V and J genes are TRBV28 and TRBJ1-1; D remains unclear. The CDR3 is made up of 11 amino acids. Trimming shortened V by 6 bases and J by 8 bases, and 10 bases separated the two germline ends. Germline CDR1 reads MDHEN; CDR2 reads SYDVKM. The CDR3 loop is CASRPFREAFF. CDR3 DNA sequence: TGTGCCAGCAGGCCGTTCAGGGAAGCTTTCTTT.

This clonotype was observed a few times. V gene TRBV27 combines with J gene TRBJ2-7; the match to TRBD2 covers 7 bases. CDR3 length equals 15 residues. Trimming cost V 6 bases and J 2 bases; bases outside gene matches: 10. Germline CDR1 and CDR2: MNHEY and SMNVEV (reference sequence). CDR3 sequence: CASSPGVGLTYEQYF. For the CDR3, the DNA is TGTGCCAGCAGCCCAGGCGTGGGACTAACCTACGAGCAGTACTTC.

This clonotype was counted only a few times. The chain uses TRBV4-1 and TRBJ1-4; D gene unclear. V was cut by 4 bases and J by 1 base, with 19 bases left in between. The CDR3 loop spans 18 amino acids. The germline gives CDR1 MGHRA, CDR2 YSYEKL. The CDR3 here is CASSRFPWRTGTNEKLFF. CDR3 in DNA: TGCGCCAGCAGCCGCTTCCCGTGGAGGACTGGAACTAATGAAAAACTGTTTTTT.